This T cell receptor (beta chain) comes out of a study of cytomegalovirus exposure and HLA in healthy donors. Worth noting for this clone: The target antigen is unknown.

The PCR made use of 60 Vbeta and 13 Jbeta primers. Generated by immunoSEQ multiplex PCR, the TCRdb table keeps only in-frame clones and is missing some. The sample consists of some 150,000 clones, roughly 87% of them appearing once. The CDR3 spans 15 residues. CDR1 is SGHAT and CDR2 is FQNNGV in the germline V gene. V lost 0 bases, J lost 1 base, and 9 bases lay in between. The study, taken as a whole, reports: TCR beta sequences numbering around 15,000 were associated with HLA alleles at 0.05 false discovery rate in a later analysis. Within an earlier analysis, most TCR beta V segments proved productive either about 90% or about 30% of the time.

The gene calls are TRBV11-2 and TRBJ1-1; D not certain. This clonotype was obtained from a man aged 25 to 45 in good health and CMV-seropositive. The material sequenced was PBMCs. Here the CDR3 DNA reads TGTGCCAGCAGCTTAGAAAGGAGCAGGAACACTGAAGCTTTCTTT. Its translation is CASSLERSRNTEAFF.